This entry features one T cell receptor beta chain sequence. Its antigen remains undetermined. Per-base qualities were not stored, and no clone one base away is much larger. There are 13 amino acids in the CDR3, from cysteine to phenylalanine inclusive. Here the CDR3 DNA is all that survives: 39 bases in frame from base 1. Trimming removed 8 bases from V and 2 bases from J, leaving 9 bases between the germline ends. CDR1 and CDR2, looked up from the germline V gene, are SGHAT and FQNNGV. Using the deep immunoSEQ assay, TCR CDR3 regions were amplified from genomic DNA by multiplex PCR. Extracted genomic DNA from each cell subset was distributed evenly across all wells of several immunoSEQ 96-well plates, and each plate was treated as a replicate. For sorted subsets, each replicate PCR was loaded with roughly 200 ng genomic DNA, equivalent to some 31,000 T cell genomes. Purified libraries were quantified with a Qubit 3.0 fluorometer, sized on a Bioanalyzer 2100, and re-quantified with the KAPA Library Quantification kit. A separate single-read 150-cycle Illumina NextSeq 550 flow cell was used to sequence each immunoSEQ 96-well plate. Regarding the original processing steps: Because only junctional sequences without quality scores were contained in the immunoSEQ output, filtering matching that applied to full-length reads could not be performed. To assign V/J genes and CDR3, sequences were annotated against IMGT germline references using PyIR, a Python wrapper for IgBLAST v1.9. Reads were filtered out if the reads had weak V/J assignments (E-value above 1e-6), no CDR3, stop codons, out-of-frame junctions, or ambiguous translated residues. V3J clonotypes were defined as sequences sharing the same inferred V gene, J gene, and CDR3 amino acid sequence. Percentage overlap between repertoires was calculated by dividing the number of shared unique clonotypes by the size of the smaller repertoire. Three approaches were used to assess repertoire richness: RTK rarefaction, the Chao1 estimator, and Recon v2.1 estimates of unobserved clonotypes. OLGA was used to compute generation probabilities for all TCRbeta clonotypes that the gDNA method yielded from a handful of donors. Here the immuneACCESS table is served through TCRdb, limited to in-frame sequences with V and J called. Missing clones are a known gap in these copies; in checked studies unresolved V genes cover under half, and the rest lacks a known reason. V and J calls plus clone size are reproduced from that table; the DNA served to infer D and trimming. This sample gives more than 500,000 clones in total; approximately 95% of them show up just once. The ten top clones hold over 0.095% of the sample.

For the CD8 naive samples, CD45RO-negative cells were positively selected for CCR7, yielding a CD45RA+CCR7+ population from which TemRA cells were excluded. Donors were healthy HIV-negative adults with no recently reported acute infections or vaccinations. Every donor was a Caucasian adult residing in Nashville, Tennessee, USA. After blood collection by leukapheresis, PBMCs were isolated using Ficoll-Histopaque density gradient centrifugation and then cryopreserved in the vapor phase of liquid nitrogen. Purity and quantity of every magnetically sorted T cell population were checked by analytical flow cytometry. From each sorted fraction, genomic DNA was isolated and quantified by UV absorbance on a Nanodrop 2000c. This sample was taken from a study of shared clonotypes between healthy human individuals (dated by TCRdb to about 2020). Describing the broader study: The cohort included a few men and a couple of women between 18 and 49 years of age. For each donor, CD4 naive and CD4 memory were each run on three plates, CD8 naive on two plates, and CD8 memory on one plate. To estimate repertoire size and how much clonotype sharing occurs between individuals, the study deeply sequenced the blood TCR repertoires of a handful of healthy adults. Libraries were prepared and TCR repertoires were sequenced by different laboratories using diverse techniques, in order to increase sequencing depth and limit assay-specific biases. Leukapheresis yielded between about 0.85 and 9.5 billion PBMCs per donor. Study-wide conclusions, independent of this receptor: Based on pairwise subsampling, the degree of clonotype sharing among donors was expected to be affected by sequencing depth. Only blood was sampled, and tissue TCR repertoires likely differ from those in blood. Incomplete sequencing was indicated by rarefaction of sorted-subset datasets, despite the large sequencing depth. Clonotypes shared by all four sorted-subset donors showed higher generation probabilities than non-shared clonotypes. When several donors were compared, the shared fraction of clonotypes was about 5.2% for naive CD4, 3.5% for naive CD8, 2% to 2.5% for memory CD4, and 0.35% to 0.4% for memory CD8. Naive subsets generally had larger estimated clonotype richness than memory subsets. The small number of donors limited the genetic and exposure-history diversity represented.

Recombination joined TRBV11-2 with TRBJ2-2; D gene: possibly TRBD2, on 5 matching bases. The source is a woman aged 30 to 39 in good health. Material: naive CD8+ T cells sorted from blood. The label giving this sample's cell subset or site can be read as: CD45RA+CCR7+. The nucleotide sequence is TGTGCCAGCGGAGGATATAACACCGGGGAGCTGTTTTTT. Its translation is CASGGYNTGELFF.